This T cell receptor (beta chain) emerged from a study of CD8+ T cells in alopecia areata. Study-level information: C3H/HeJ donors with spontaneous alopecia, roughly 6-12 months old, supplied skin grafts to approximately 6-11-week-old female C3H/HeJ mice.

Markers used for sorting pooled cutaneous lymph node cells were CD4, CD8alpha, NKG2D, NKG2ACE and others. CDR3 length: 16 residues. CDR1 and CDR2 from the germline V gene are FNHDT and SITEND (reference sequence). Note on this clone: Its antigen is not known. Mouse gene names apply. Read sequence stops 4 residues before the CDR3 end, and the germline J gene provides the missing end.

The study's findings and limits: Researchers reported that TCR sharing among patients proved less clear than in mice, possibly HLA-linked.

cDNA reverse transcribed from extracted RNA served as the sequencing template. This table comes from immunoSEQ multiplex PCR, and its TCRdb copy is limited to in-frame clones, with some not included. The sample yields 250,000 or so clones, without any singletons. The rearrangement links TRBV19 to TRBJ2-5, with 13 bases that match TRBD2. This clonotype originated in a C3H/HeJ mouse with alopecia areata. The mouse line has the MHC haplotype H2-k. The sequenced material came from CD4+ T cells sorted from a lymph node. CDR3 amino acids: CASSPGLGGREDTQYF. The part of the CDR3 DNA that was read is TGTGCCAGCAGTCCAGGACTGGGGGGGCGCGAGGAC. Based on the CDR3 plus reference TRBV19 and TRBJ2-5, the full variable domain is GGIITQTPKFLIGQEGQKLTLKCQQNFNHDTMYWYRQDSGKGLRLIYYSITENDLQKGDLSEGYDASREKKSSFSLTVTSAQKNEMAVFLCASSPGLGGREDTQYFGPGTRLLVL.